The 9 T cell receptor beta chains reported below all come from one sample, sequenced in a study of OX40 agonist ivuxolimab in advanced cancers. Sequencing used immunoSEQ multiplex PCR; TCRdb keeps in-frame clones, though not all of them. The sample lists some 81,000 clones; 65% to 85% were seen once. The input for sequencing was CD4+ or CD8+ T cells sorted from blood, taken in a trial of the OX40 agonist ivuxolimab. Every receptor here comes from an adult with an advanced solid tumor such as melanoma, head and neck, liver or kidney cancer.

The table lists this clone with a few counts. This sequence joins TRBV2 and TRBJ1-1; D is uncertain. The length of the CDR3 is 13 residues. Germline loops: CDR1 SNHLY, CDR2 FYNNEI. V dropped 10 bases and J dropped 4 bases, with 16 bases sitting between them. CDR3 nucleotides: TGTGCCACCAGAGCGGGAGGTGGCACTGAAGCTTTCTTT. Translating it yields CATRAGGGTEAFF.

The chain combines TRBV27 with TRBJ1-5; perhaps TRBD1 as D (5 bases). This CDR3 is 14 amino acids long. Germline loops: CDR1 MNHEY, CDR2 SMNVEV (reference sequence). Trimming removed 5 bases at V and 2 bases at J, with 10 bases between. The CDR3 is CASSTQGGNQPQHF. CDR3 nucleotide sequence: TGTGCCAGCAGTACCCAGGGAGGCAATCAGCCCCAGCATTTT.

Comment on this clone: Other DNA sequences of this sample code for an identical CDR3. As DNA, the CDR3 is TGTGCCAGCAGAGGGACAGGGCGATACGAGCAGTACTTC. This translates into CASRGTGRYEQYF. V is TRBV28 and J is TRBJ2-7; 9 nucleotides agree with TRBD1. The J segment lost 4 bases and the V segment lost 6 bases, leaving 4 bases of the junction unmatched. The CDR3 spans 13 residues. Germline V gene data show CDR1 as MDHEN and CDR2 as SYDVKM. The whole variable domain, remainder taken from reference TRBV28 and TRBJ2-7, is DVKVTQSSRYLVKRTGEKVFLECVQDMDHENMFWYRQDPGLGLRLIYFSYDVKMKEKGDIPEGYSVSREKKERFSLILESASTNQTSMYLCASRGTGRYEQYFGPGTRLTVT.

Here the CDR3 reads CASSPGPQGTNQPQHF. CDR3 sequence (DNA): TGCGCCAGCAGCCCCGGTCCTCAGGGTACCAATCAGCCCCAGCATTTT. The chain couples TRBV4-1 to TRBJ1-5, with TRBD1 as a possible D gene (5 bases). CDR3 length: 16 residues. The V end was cut by 4 bases, the J end by 3 bases, with 16 bases between. In germline, CDR1 is MGHRA, CDR2 YSYEKL.

This clone was counted once. The V call is TRBV5-3, the J call TRBJ1-5; D is perhaps TRBD1 (5 bases). TRBV5-3 is annotated as an ORF whose role is uncertain. The CDR3 is 16 amino acids. V lost 0 bases to trimming and J lost 3 bases, with 13 bases between them. Here the CDR3 reads CARSLGDSGINQPQHF. The CDR3, as DNA: TGTGCCAGAAGCTTGGGCGACAGCGGAATCAATCAGCCCCAGCATTTT.

The chain recombines TRBV5-1 with TRBJ1-2, with TRBD1 matching 10 bases. Germline-derived CDR1 and CDR2 are SGHRS and YFSETQ. V lost 0 bases to trimming and J lost 7 bases; unmatched junction nucleotides: 6. This CDR3 region has 15 residues. The CDR3 nucleotides read TGCGCCAGCAGCTTGGAGGGACAGGGGATAGGTGGCTACACCTTC. Encoded protein: CASSLEGQGIGGYTF.

Only a few counts were recorded for this clone. The chain uses TRBV7-3 and TRBJ2-3; D ambiguous. This CDR3 comprises 12 residues. Trimming cost V 2 bases and J 5 bases, with 5 bases left between them. Germline lookup yields CDR1 SGHTA and CDR2 FQGTGA. For the CDR3, the DNA is TGTGCCAGCAGCTTAGCCCGAGATACGCAGTATTTT. This translates into CASSLARDTQYF.

The chain carries TRBV6-1 and TRBJ1-1, with a weak D call TRBD1 (5 bases). Germline V CDR1 and CDR2: MNHNS, SASEGT. This CDR3 comprises 15 residues. V was shortened by 3 bases and J by 0 bases, with 11 bases between the two germline ends. The CDR3 here is CASSEQTDMNTEAFF. CDR3 nucleotides: TGTGCCAGCAGTGAGCAGACAGACATGAACACTGAAGCTTTCTTT.

This clone came up a few times. The chain couples TRBV6-5 to TRBJ1-2; D gene unclear. Looked up from germline, CDR1 is MNHEY and CDR2 is SVGAGI. CDR3 length: 14 residues. V was trimmed by 5 bases and J by 7 bases, leaving 17 bases between them. For the CDR3, the DNA is TGTGCCAGCAGTAAGACGTCCCAGAACCTTGGCTACACCTTC. Its protein product is CASSKTSQNLGYTF.